The 5 T cell receptor beta chains in this list originate from one sample, sequenced in a study of cytomegalovirus exposure and HLA in healthy donors. The PCR was carried out with 60 Vbeta primers and 13 Jbeta primers. Only in-frame clones appear in the TCRdb table, and some are missing; sequencing was by immunoSEQ multiplex PCR. Of about 160,000 clones listed, more than 65% are singletons. The sequencing input was PBMCs. The receptors here all came from a man between 18 and 35 years old in good health and CMV-seropositive.

CDR3 coding DNA: TGCGCCAGCAGCCCACTTTCGGGGAACACTGAAGCTTTCTTT. Translated, it gives CASSPLSGNTEAFF. This sequence joins TRBV5-1 and TRBJ1-1; D is unclear. Germline CDR1 SGHRS, CDR2 YFSETQ. The CDR3 consists of 14 residues. Trimming cost V 4 bases and J 1 base, with 11 bases left between them.

The chain couples TRBV20-1 to TRBJ1-3, with D unclear. CDR3 length equals 11 residues. The germline V gene has CDR1 DFQATT and CDR2 SNEGSKA (reference sequence). The V end lost 6 bases, the J end lost 5 bases, and 8 bases lay between the germline ends. The CDR3 protein is CSATDRNTIYF. The DNA for the CDR3 is TGCAGTGCCACAGATAGAAACACCATATATTTT.

The V call is TRBV13, the J call TRBJ1-2, with 7 bases fitting TRBD1. The CDR3 is made up of 16 amino acids. With V trimmed by 5 bases and J by 4 bases, 13 bases remained unmatched. Germline V lookup: CDR1 PRHDT, CDR2 FYEKMQ (reference sequence). CDR3 sequence reads: CASSPFVPGQSYGYTF. The CDR3 DNA sequence: TGTGCCAGCAGCCCCTTTGTCCCGGGACAGTCCTATGGCTACACCTTC.

This clone was detected a few times. The rearrangement joins TRBV4-2 to TRBJ2-5; no firm D call. This CDR3 region has 15 residues. Trimming removed 3 bases from V and 3 bases from J, with 14 bases in between. The germline gives CDR1 LGHNA, CDR2 YNFKEQ. For the CDR3, the DNA is TGTGCCAGCAGCCACCGCCCCGGGTTAGAAGAGACCCAGTACTTC. Its protein product is CASSHRPGLEETQYF.

The gene calls are TRBV4-1 and TRBJ1-2, with D possibly TRBD1 on 6 matching bases. V gave up 4 bases and J gave up 4 bases, with 16 bases separating them. The CDR3 spans 15 residues. Germline V gene lookup returns CDR1 MGHRA and CDR2 YSYEKL. CDR3 bases: TGCGCCAGCAGCCCCCACTTGCAGGGGAGCTATGGCTACACCTTC. Amino acid sequence: CASSPHLQGSYGYTF.